This TCR beta chain was identified during a study of blood T cell repertoires in COVID-19. TCRdb's table, derived via immunoSEQ multiplex PCR, lists solely in-frame clones and lacks some. The sample has approximately 250,000 clones; more than 65% are singletons. Sequenced: peripheral blood. The receptor was isolated from a woman between 35 and 50 years old who had recovered from COVID-19.

The CDR3 DNA sequence: TGTGCCAGCAGCTTAGCGATAGGGGGCGGGGGGAACCAAGAGACCCAGTACTTC. It codes for CASSLAIGGGGNQETQYF. This chain joins TRBV7-2 and TRBJ2-5, with TRBD2 as a possible D gene (8 bases). Germline CDR1 and CDR2: SGHTA and FQGNSA. The CDR3 extends over 18 amino acids. Trimming pared 0 bases from V and 0 bases from J, leaving 17 bases between.